The source of this TCR beta chain is a study of PD-L1 blockade in urothelial cancer (dated by TCRdb to 2016 to 2017). General notes on the study: Every patient began therapy around 2014 and was given atezolizumab 1,200 mg intravenously every 3 weeks. Nine patients achieved durable clinical benefit and 20 did not. Blood samples gave a median of around 140,000 T cells and 80,000 to 95,000 unique TCRs, with a median clonality of approximately 0.08. Pretreatment blood TCR-seq was available for 30 or so patients, at least one posttreatment blood collection was obtained for some 25 patients, and tumor TCR-seq was available for some 25 patients. About 90% of the roughly 30 patients were identified as males with urothelial cancer of bladder origin, and a prior smoking history was reported by 18 of 29 patients. Patients had an ECOG performance status of 0 or 1 and had received between 0 and 3 prior chemotherapy regimens. Blood samples were analyzed at 3 weeks after treatment start (second dose) and at 6 weeks after treatment start. Pretreatment tumor samples, along with matched peripheral blood serially collected before and after atezolizumab treatment, were subjected to TCR sequencing. Durable clinical benefit was defined as progression-free survival longer than 6 months, and TCR features were also tested against progression-free and overall survival. Whole exome sequencing and RNA sequencing of pretreatment tumors were performed alongside TCR sequencing in the same patients. The study was an exploratory multi-omic analysis of somatic, immune and clinical correlates of response to PD-L1 blockade with atezolizumab in urothelial cancer. What the work shows at the level of the full study, not this receptor alone: Because the sample size was small (n of about 27) and many exploratory analyses were performed, the results are intended to be hypothesis-generating. At 3 weeks after the start of treatment, tumor-associated TCR clones in peripheral blood had expanded more in patients with durable benefit (n ≈ 22, p = 0.022). A pretreatment peripheral blood TCR clonality below the median was linked to improved progression-free and overall survival.

Synthetic TCR analog templates were spiked into each PCR so that absolute template abundance could be estimated from read counts. The immunoSEQ assay used bias-controlled V and J gene primers to amplify TCRbeta CDR3 regions from genomic DNA. Rearranged TCRbeta segments were sequenced at approximately 20X coverage. As for the authors' bioinformatics: Sequencing errors were corrected by clustering, and CDR3s were annotated against IMGT so that V, D and J genes could be assigned. Downstream analyses used only productive TCRbeta rearrangements and left out out-of-frame or stop-codon sequences. To compute clonality, Shannon entropy was normalized by the log of the number of unique productive sequences and then subtracted from one. Fisher's exact test with Benjamini-Hochberg correction, at a threshold of adjusted p below 0.01, was used to find clones that differed between time points or between blood and tumor. Imported from immuneACCESS, the table was reduced by TCRdb to in-frame sequences with V and J called. These copies leave out some clones; in studies compared against another copy, an unresolved V gene accounts for under half, and the cause of the remainder is not known. That table furnishes V, J and clone size, whereas the DNA furnished D and trimming. For this sample the table gives some 53,000 clones, of which about 80% were detected only once. The ten largest clones add up to more than 3.5% of the sample.

A cohort of 25 to 30 patients with locally advanced or metastatic urothelial carcinoma, treated at Memorial Sloan Kettering on a trial protocol, was included. Peripheral blood mononuclear cells were collected from each patient pretreatment and during treatment, giving between 1 and 8 total time points per patient. The Qiagen DNeasy Blood extraction kit was used to purify genomic DNA from total PBMCs and from tumor samples. PBMCs were collected pretreatment and during treatment and were isolated and stored as previously described. Taken from cysteine to phenylalanine, the CDR3 has 16 residues. The kept DNA is CDR3 alone, 48 bases in frame from the first base. For CDR1 and CDR2, the germline V gene lists LGHNA and YSLEER. V loses 1 base of germline sequence and J loses 1 base, and the interval between the two ends is 12 bases. In regard to this clone: What this receptor recognizes is not known. No much larger clonotype is one base removed from it; base qualities were not supplied.

The sequence was collected from a man aged 65 to 85 with urothelial cancer. In this chain, TRBV4-3 is recombined with TRBJ2-3; the D gene remains uncertain. The source material was PBMCs, sampled around atezolizumab (anti-PD-L1) treatment. The DNA sequence follows: TGCGCCAGCAGCCAAGGATCACAGAGACGCACAGATACGCAGTATTTT. It codes for CASSQGSQRRTDTQYF.